This TCR beta chain stems from a study of T cell changes during pregnancy in multiple sclerosis. Generated by immunoSEQ multiplex PCR, the TCRdb table keeps only in-frame clones and is missing some. The sample records approximately 40,000 clones, 92% being singletons. V shed 0 bases and J shed 3 bases, with 11 bases lying between them. The CDR3 is made up of 15 amino acids. The V gene's germline CDR1 is SGHVS and CDR2 FQNEAQ. This chain joins TRBV7-8 and TRBJ1-1, with D perhaps matching TRBD1 (5 bases). This receptor was identified in a female donor with multiple sclerosis, enrolled in a pregnancy study. The material was CD4+ T cells from peripheral blood mononuclear cells, obtained in the third trimester of pregnancy. Here the CDR3 DNA reads TGTGCCAGCAGCTTAGCCCCGCGGGGGGACACTGAAGCTTTCTTT. Translated: CASSLAPRGDTEAFF. Supplemented by reference TRBV7-8 and TRBJ1-1, the full variable domain reads GAGVSQSPRYKVAKRGQDVALRCDPISGHVSLFWYQQALGQGPEFLTYFQNEAQLDKSGLPSDRFFAERPEGSVSTLKIQRTQQEDSAVYLCASSLAPRGDTEAFFGQGTRLTVV.